This T cell receptor (beta chain) was documented in a study of blood T cell repertoires in COVID-19. The wider study: Some COVID-19 samples were acute and others convalescent; all came from the United States, Italy and Spain.

Trimming cost V 2 bases and J 3 bases, with 13 bases left between them. CDR3 length equals 15 residues. The germline CDR1 and CDR2 sequences are SGHDN and FVKESK. Profiling relied on immunoSEQ multiplex PCR, and the TCRdb table lists in-frame clones only, not all of them. This sample carries 300,000 to 450,000 clones, less than 90% of them seen once, and the ten largest clones take approximately 1%. The J gene is TRBJ1-2, the V gene TRBV14; D remains unclear. The source material was PBMCs or T cells enriched from blood (not recorded which). This TCR was sampled from a woman in her twenties or thirties who had recovered from COVID-19. The chain's CDR3 is CASSQNARAHYGYTF. CDR3 coding DNA: TGTGCCAGCAGCCAAAACGCGCGCGCTCACTATGGCTACACCTTC.